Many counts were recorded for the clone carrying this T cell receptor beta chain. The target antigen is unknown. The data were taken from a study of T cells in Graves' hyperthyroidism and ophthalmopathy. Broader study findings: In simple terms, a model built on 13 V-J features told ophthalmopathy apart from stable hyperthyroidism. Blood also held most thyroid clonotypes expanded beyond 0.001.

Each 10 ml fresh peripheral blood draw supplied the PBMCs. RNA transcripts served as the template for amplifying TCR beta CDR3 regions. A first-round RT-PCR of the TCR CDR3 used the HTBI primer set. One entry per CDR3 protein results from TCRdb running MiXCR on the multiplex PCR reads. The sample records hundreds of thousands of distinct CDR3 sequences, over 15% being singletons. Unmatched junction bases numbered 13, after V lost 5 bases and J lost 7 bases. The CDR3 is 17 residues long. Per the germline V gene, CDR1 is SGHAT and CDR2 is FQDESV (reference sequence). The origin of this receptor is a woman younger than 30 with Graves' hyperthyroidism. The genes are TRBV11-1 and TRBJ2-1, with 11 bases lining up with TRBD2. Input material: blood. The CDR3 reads CASSLTLAGGPSNEQFF. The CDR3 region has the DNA TGTGCCAGCAGCCTGACTTTAGCGGGGGGGCCATCTAATGAGCAGTTCTTC.